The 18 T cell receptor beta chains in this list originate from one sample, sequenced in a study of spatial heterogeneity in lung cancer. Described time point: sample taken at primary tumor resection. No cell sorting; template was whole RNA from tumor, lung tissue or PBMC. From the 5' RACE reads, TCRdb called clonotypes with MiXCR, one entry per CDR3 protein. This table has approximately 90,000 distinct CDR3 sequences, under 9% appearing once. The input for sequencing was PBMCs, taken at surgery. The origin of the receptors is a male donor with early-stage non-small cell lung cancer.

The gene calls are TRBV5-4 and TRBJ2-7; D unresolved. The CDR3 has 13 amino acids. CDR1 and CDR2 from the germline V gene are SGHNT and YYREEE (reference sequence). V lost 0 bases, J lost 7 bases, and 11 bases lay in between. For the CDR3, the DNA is TGTGCCAGCAGCTTGGTCAGCAGTGGAGAGCAGTACTTC. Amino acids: CASSLVSSGEQYF.

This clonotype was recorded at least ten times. CDR3 residues: CAISEGNEQYF. CDR3 nucleotide sequence: TGTGCCATCAGTGAAGGTAACGAGCAGTACTTC. The V gene is TRBV10-3, the J gene TRBJ2-7, with no clear D. This CDR3 has 11 residues. V was shortened by 3 bases and J by 5 bases, with 5 bases between the two germline ends. Germline V gene data show CDR1 as ENHRY and CDR2 as SYGVKD.

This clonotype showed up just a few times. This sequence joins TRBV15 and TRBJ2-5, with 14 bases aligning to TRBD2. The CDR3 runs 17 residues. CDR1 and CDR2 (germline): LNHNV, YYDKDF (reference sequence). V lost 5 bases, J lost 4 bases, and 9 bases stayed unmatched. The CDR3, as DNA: TGTGCCACCAGCTCAGGGACTAGCGGGAGCAGGGGAGAGACCCAGTACTTC. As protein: CATSSGTSGSRGETQYF. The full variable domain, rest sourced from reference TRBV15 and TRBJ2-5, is DAMVIQNPRYQVTQFGKPVTLSCSQTLNHNVMYWYQQKSSQAPKLLFHYYDKDFNNEADTPDNFQSRRPNTSFCFLDIRSPGLGDTAMYLCATSSGTSGSRGETQYFGPGTRLLVL.

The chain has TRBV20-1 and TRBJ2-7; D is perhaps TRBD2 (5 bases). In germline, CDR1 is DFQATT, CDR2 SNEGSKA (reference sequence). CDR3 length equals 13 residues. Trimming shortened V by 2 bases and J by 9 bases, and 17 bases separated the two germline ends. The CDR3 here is CSARNSATSPQYF. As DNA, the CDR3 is TGCAGTGCTAGAAATTCGGCTACTAGTCCGCAGTACTTC.

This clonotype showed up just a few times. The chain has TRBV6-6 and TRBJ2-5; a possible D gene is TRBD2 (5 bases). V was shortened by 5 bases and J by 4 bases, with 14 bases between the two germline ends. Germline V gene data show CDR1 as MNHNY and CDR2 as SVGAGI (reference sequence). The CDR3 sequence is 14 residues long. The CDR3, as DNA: TGTGCCAGCAGTCTGGACTTTCCCGGAGAGACCCAGTACTTC. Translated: CASSLDFPGETQYF.

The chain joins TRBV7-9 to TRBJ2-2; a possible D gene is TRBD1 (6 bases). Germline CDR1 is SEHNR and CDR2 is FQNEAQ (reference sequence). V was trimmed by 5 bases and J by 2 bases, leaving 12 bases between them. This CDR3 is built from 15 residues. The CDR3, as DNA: TGTGCCAGCAGCCTGGACAGTACAAACACCGGGGAGCTGTTTTTT. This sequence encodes CASSLDSTNTGELFF.

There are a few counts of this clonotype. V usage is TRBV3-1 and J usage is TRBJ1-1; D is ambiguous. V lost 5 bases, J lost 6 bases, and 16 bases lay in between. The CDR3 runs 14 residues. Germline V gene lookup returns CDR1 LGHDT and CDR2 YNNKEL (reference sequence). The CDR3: CASSEGRRVPEAFF. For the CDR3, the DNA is TGTGCCAGCAGCGAGGGCAGGAGGGTTCCTGAAGCTTTCTTT.

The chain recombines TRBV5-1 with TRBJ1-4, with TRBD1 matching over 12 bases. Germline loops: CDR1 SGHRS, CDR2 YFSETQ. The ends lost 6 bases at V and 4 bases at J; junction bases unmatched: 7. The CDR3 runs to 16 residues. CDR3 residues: CASTPGTGGYNEKLFF. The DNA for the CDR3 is TGCGCCAGCACCCCCGGGACAGGGGGCTATAATGAAAAACTGTTTTTT.

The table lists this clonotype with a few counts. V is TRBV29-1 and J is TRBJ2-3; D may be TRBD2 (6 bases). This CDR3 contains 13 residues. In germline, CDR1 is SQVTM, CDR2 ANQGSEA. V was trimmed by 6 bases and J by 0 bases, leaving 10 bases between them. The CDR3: CSVAEGSTDTQYF. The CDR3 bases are TGCAGCGTCGCGGAGGGGAGCACAGATACGCAGTATTTT.

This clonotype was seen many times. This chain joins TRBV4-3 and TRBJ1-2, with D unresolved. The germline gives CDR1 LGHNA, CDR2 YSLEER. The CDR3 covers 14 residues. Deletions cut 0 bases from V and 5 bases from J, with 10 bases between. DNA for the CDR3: TGCGCCAGCAGCCAAGATACGGCGACATATGGCTACACCTTC. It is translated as CASSQDTATYGYTF.

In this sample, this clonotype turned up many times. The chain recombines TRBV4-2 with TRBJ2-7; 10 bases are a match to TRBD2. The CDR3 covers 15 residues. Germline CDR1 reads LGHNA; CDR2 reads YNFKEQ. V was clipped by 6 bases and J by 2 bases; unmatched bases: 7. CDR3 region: CASRAGLAPTYEQYF. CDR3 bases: TGTGCCAGCAGGGCGGGACTAGCGCCAACCTACGAGCAGTACTTC.

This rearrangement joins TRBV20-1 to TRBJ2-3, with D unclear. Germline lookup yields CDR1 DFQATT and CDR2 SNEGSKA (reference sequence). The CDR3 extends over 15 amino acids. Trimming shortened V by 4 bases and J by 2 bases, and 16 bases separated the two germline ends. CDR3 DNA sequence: TGCAGTGCTACTCAGACATCCCAGACCACAGATACGCAGTATTTT. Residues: CSATQTSQTTDTQYF.

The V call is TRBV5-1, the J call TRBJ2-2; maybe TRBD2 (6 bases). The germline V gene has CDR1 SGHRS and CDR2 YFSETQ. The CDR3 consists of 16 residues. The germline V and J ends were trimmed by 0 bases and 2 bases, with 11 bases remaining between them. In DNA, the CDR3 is TGCGCCAGCAGCTTGGAGGGAGGACTTAACACCGGGGAGCTGTTTTTT. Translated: CASSLEGGLNTGELFF. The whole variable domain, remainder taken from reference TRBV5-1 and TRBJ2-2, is KAGVTQTPRYLIKTRGQQVTLSCSPISGHRSVSWYQQTPGQGLQFLFEYFSETQRNKGNFPGRFSGRQFSNSRSEMNVSTLELGDSALYLCASSLEGGLNTGELFFGEGSRLTVL.

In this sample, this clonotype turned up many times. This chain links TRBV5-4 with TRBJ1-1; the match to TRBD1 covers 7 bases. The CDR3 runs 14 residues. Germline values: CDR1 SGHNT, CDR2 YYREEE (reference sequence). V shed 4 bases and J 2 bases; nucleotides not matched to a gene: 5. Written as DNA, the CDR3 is TGTGCCAGCAGCCAGGGGGTCCTCAACACTGAAGCTTTCTTT. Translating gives CASSQGVLNTEAFF.

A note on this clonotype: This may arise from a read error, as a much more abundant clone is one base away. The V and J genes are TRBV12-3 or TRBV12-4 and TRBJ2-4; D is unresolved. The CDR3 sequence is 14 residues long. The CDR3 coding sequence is TGTGCCAGCAGTGCCTCCACTGTCTCCGGCATTCAGTGCTTC. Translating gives CASSASTVSGIQCF.

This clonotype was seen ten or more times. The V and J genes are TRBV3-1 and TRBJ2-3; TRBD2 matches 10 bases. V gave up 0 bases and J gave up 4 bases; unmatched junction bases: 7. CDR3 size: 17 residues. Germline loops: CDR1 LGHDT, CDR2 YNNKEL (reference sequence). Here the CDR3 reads CASSQDWLAGVSDTQYF. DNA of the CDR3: TGTGCCAGCAGCCAAGATTGGCTAGCGGGAGTGTCAGATACGCAGTATTTT.

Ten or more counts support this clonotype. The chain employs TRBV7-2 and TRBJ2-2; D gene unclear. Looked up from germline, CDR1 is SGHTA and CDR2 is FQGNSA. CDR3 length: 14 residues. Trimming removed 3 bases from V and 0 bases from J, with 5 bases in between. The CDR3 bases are TGTGCCAGCAGCTTTGGAACGAACACCGGGGAGCTGTTTTTT. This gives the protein CASSFGTNTGELFF. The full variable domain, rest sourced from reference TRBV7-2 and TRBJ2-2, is GAGVSQSPSNKVTEKGKDVELRCDPISGHTALYWYRQSLGQGLEFLIYFQGNSAPDKSGLPSDRFSAERTGGSVSTLTIQRTQQEDSAVYLCASSFGTNTGELFFGEGSRLTVL.

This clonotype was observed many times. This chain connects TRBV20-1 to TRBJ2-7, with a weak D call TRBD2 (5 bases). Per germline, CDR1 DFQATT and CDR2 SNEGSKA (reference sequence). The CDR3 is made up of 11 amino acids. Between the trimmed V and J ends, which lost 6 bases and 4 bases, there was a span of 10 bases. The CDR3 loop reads CSAGLLYEQYF. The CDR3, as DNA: TGCAGTGCCGGACTTCTATACGAGCAGTACTTC.